This section outlines one T cell receptor beta chain sequence together with its context. The antigen is undetermined. Stated treatment: over 15 received Ad26.COV2.S at low or high dose, single or two shots; a few received placebo; per-sample allocation not given. Sampling took place 63 days after the first vaccine or placebo injection. In the vaccine, an Ad26 vector expressed the SARS-CoV-2 spike of the Wuhan strain. Trimming stripped 6 bases from V and 0 bases from J, with 9 bases between. From germline, CDR1 is SGHTA and CDR2 FQGNSA. The CDR3 is 15 residues long. This record belongs to a study of Ad26.COV2.S vaccination and SARS-CoV-2 variants. Notes on the study in general: Total T cell responses may have been underestimated by the TCR breadth and depth analyses.

Profiled with immunoSEQ multiplex PCR; TCRdb holds only in-frame clones, not every one. Of about 680,000 clones listed, 89% are singletons. The source is a person between 18 and 65 years old who received the Ad26.COV2.S COVID-19 vaccine or a placebo. Sequenced here: peripheral blood, sampled in a trial of Ad26.COV2.S vaccine versus placebo. The chain uses TRBV7-2 and TRBJ1-6; no firm D call. CDR3 loop: CASSSASSYNSPLHF. The CDR3 coding sequence is TGTGCCAGCAGTTCCGCCAGCTCCTATAATTCACCCCTCCACTTT.